These 12 T cell receptor beta chains share one sample of origin, sequenced in a study of blood T cell repertoires in COVID-19. Only in-frame clones appear in the TCRdb table, and some are missing; sequencing was by immunoSEQ multiplex PCR. Among about 26,000 clones listed, roughly 87% were seen once. The sample comprised peripheral blood. The origin of the receptors is a human donor in a cohort sampled during active COVID-19. The donor label of this sample is uncertain.

This rearrangement joins TRBV21-1 to TRBJ2-5; the table gives TRBD1 as D, unverified against the DNA. TRBV21-1 is designated a pseudogene. The CDR3 loop spans 15 amino acids. Here the CDR3 reads CASSIRGQVEETQYF. The DNA of the CDR3 is TGTGCCAGCAGCATTAGGGGACAGGTCGAAGAGACCCAGTACTTC.

The gene calls are TRBV29-1 and TRBJ1-1; 10 bases fit TRBD1. The CDR3 runs to 13 residues. With 1 base clipped from V and 11 bases from J, the junction kept 7 bases outside the gene matches. Germline CDR1 and CDR2: SQVTM and ANQGSEA. CDR3 nucleotide sequence: TGCAGCGTTGAAGTGACAGGGGGCATGGAGGCTTTCTTT. The encoded protein is CSVEVTGGMEAFF.

This clone was picked up a small number of times. The sample has other DNA sequences that encode this CDR3 too. This chain joins TRBV7-9 and TRBJ1-2, with 8 bases aligning to TRBD1. This CDR3 is 14 amino acids long. Germline CDR1 SEHNR, CDR2 FQNEAQ (reference sequence). The V gene end was trimmed by 2 bases and the J gene end by 3 bases; junction bases not matched to a gene: 2. Here the CDR3 reads CASSLNRGDYGYTF. The CDR3 region has the DNA TGTGCCAGCAGCTTAAACAGGGGGGACTATGGCTACACCTTC. Looking up the rest from reference TRBV7-9 and TRBJ1-2 gives the full variable domain: DTGVSQNPRHKITKRGQNVTFRCDPISEHNRLYWYRQTLGQGPEFLTYFQNEAQLEKSRLLSDRFSAERPKGSFSTLEIQRTEQGDSAMYLCASSLNRGDYGYTFGSGTRLTVV.

This clone was seen only once. The V gene is TRBV28, the J gene TRBJ1-6, with TRBD1 as a possible D gene (5 bases). The CDR3 extends over 13 amino acids. The germline V and J ends were trimmed by 7 bases and 10 bases, with 14 bases remaining between them. The germline V gene has CDR1 MDHEN and CDR2 SYDVKM. This CDR3 reads CASIDSRQSPLHF. The CDR3 DNA reads as TGTGCCAGCATAGACAGCCGACAATCACCCCTCCACTTT.

This chain connects TRBV4-2 to TRBJ1-3; D remains ambiguous. Germline loops: CDR1 LGHNA, CDR2 YNFKEQ. This CDR3 contains 14 residues. V was cut by 1 base and J by 0 bases, with 4 bases left in between. CDR3 region: CASSQGSSGNTIYF. The CDR3 DNA sequence: TGTGCCAGCAGCCAAGGGAGCTCTGGAAACACCATATATTTT.

This clone was seen more than once but under ten times. This rearrangement joins TRBV4-1 to TRBJ1-2; D not resolved. The germline V gene encodes CDR1 MGHRA and CDR2 YSYEKL. CDR3 length equals 15 residues. Trimming shortened V by 0 bases and J by 8 bases, and 16 bases separated the two germline ends. The CDR3 sequence: CASSQDGGSFGGYTF. Here the CDR3 DNA reads TGCGCCAGCAGCCAAGATGGAGGGTCCTTTGGGGGCTACACCTTC.

V gene TRBV29-1 combines with J gene TRBJ2-7; tentative D call: TRBD1 (5 bases). The V gene lost 4 bases and the J gene lost 7 bases, with 17 bases spanning the gap. There are 13 residues in the CDR3. Germline V gene sequence: CDR1 SQVTM, CDR2 ANQGSEA. The CDR3 nucleotides read TGCAGCGTTGTAGTCAGGGCAGGATGGGAGCAGTACTTC. Translated: CSVVVRAGWEQYF.

The V and J genes are TRBV2 and TRBJ2-2, with TRBD1 identical over 11 bases. Germline assignment: CDR1 SNHLY and CDR2 FYNNEI. CDR3 length equals 15 residues. After removal of 4 bases from V and 6 bases from J, the junction contained 4 bases not matched to a gene. Here the CDR3 DNA reads TGTGCCAGCAGTGGGGACAGGGGGGTAGCCGGGGAGCTGTTTTTT. Translating gives CASSGDRGVAGELFF.

The chain is built from TRBV19 and TRBJ2-5, with TRBD1 matching 7 bases. CDR3 length: 15 residues. Germline values: CDR1 LNHDA, CDR2 SQIVND (reference sequence). Germline trimming cut 5 bases from V and 3 bases from J; bases unmatched to any gene: 9. As DNA, the CDR3 is TGTGCCAGTAGTCCTGACAGGGTGGCAAAAGAGACCCAGTACTTC. It yields the protein CASSPDRVAKETQYF.

This chain uses TRBV7-9 with TRBJ2-5; no clear D gene. V lost 1 base and J lost 1, with 10 bases in between. The germline gives CDR1 SEHNR, CDR2 FQNEAQ (reference sequence). This CDR3 comprises 15 residues. The CDR3 DNA reads as TGTGCCAGCAGCTTAGGCCCTCGAGCCCAAGAGACCCAGTACTTC. Amino acids: CASSLGPRAQETQYF.

This rearrangement joins TRBV7-2 to TRBJ2-2, with D possibly being TRBD2 (7 bases). The CDR3 extends over 17 amino acids. The V and J ends lost 0 bases and 4 bases respectively, with 15 bases between them. Germline CDR1 is SGHTA and CDR2 is FQGNSA. The CDR3 sequence: CASSLALAGAPTGELFF. DNA for the CDR3: TGTGCCAGCAGCTTAGCGCTGGCGGGGGCCCCCACCGGGGAGCTGTTTTTT. Drawing the rest from reference TRBV7-2 and TRBJ2-2, the complete variable domain is GAGVSQSPSNKVTEKGKDVELRCDPISGHTALYWYRQSLGQGLEFLIYFQGNSAPDKSGLPSDRFSAERTGGSVSTLTIQRTQQEDSAVYLCASSLALAGAPTGELFFGEGSRLTVL.

This chain joins TRBV4-1 and TRBJ1-4; tentatively, D is TRBD1 (6 bases). CDR1 is MGHRA, CDR2 YSYEKL, per germline. V was trimmed by 0 bases and J by 8 bases, leaving 13 bases between them. This CDR3 has 15 amino acids. In DNA form, the CDR3 reads TGCGCCAGCAGCCAAGAAGGCAGGGGATGGGAAAAACTGTTTTTT. It yields the protein CASSQEGRGWEKLFF.